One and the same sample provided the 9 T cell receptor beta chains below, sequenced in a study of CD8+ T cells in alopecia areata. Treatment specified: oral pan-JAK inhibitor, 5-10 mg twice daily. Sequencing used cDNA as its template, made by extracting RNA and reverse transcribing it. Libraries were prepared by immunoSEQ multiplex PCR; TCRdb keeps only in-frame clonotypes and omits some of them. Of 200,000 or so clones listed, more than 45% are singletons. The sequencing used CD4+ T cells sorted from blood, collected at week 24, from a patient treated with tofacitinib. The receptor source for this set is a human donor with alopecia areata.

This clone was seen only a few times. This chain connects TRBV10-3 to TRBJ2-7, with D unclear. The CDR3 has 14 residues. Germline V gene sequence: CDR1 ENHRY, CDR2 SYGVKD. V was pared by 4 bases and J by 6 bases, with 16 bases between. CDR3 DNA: TGTGCCATCAGTGCTCAGGCCCTGTCGAGCGAGCAGTACTTC. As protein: CAISAQALSSEQYF.

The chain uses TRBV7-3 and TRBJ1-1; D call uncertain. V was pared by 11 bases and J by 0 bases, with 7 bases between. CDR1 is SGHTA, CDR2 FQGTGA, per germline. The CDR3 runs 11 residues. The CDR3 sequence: CAAEMNTEAFF. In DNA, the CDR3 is TGTGCCGCAGAGATGAACACTGAAGCTTTCTTT.

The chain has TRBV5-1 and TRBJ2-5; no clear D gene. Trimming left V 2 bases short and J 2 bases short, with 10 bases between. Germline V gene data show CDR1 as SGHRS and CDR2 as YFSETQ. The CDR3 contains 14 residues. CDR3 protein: CASSFGELQETQYF. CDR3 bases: TGCGCCAGCAGCTTCGGAGAACTGCAAGAGACCCAGTACTTC.

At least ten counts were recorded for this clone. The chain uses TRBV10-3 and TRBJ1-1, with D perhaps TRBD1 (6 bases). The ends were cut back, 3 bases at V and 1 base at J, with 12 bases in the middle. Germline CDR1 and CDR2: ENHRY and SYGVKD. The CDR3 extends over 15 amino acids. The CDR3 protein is CAISEGGAPNTEAFF. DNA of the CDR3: TGTGCCATCAGTGAAGGGGGGGCCCCGAACACTGAAGCTTTCTTT.

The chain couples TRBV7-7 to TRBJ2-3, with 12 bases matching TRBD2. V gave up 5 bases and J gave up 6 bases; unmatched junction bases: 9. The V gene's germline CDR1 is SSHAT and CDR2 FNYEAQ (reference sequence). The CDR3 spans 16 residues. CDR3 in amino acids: CASSRGTSGFQDTQYF. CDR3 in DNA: TGTGCCAGCAGCCGTGGGACTAGCGGGTTTCAGGATACGCAGTATTTT.

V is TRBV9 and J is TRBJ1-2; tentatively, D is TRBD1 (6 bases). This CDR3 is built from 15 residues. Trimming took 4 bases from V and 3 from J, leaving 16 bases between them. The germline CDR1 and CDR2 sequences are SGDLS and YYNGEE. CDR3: CASSPLGGLDYGYTF. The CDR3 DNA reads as TGTGCCAGCAGCCCCCTCGGGGGGCTCGACTATGGCTACACCTTC. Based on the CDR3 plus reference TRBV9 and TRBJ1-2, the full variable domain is DSGVTQTPKHLITATGQRVTLRCSPRSGDLSVYWYQQSLDQGLQFLIQYYNGEERAKGNILERFSAQQFPDLHSELNLSSLELGDSALYFCASSPLGGLDYGYTFGSGTRLTVV.

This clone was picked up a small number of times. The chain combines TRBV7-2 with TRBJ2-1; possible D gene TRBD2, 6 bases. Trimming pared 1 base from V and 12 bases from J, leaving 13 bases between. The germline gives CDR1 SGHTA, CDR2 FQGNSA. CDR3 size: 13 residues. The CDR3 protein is CASSLDTGVGQFF. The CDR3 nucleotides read TGTGCCAGCAGCTTAGATACGGGGGTAGGGCAGTTCTTC.

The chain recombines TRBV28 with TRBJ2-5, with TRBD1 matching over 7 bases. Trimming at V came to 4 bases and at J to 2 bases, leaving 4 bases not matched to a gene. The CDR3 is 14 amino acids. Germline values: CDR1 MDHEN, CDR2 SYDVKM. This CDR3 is CASSSVTGQETQYF. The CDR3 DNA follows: TGTGCCAGCAGTTCCGTGACAGGGCAAGAGACCCAGTACTTC.

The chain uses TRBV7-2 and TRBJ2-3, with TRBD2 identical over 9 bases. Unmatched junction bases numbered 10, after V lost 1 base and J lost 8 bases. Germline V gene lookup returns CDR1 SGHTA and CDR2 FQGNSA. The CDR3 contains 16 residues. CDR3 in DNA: TGTGCCAGCAGCTTAGGGGGACTAGCCACGTCGGGTACGCAGTATTTT. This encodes CASSLGGLATSGTQYF.